This TCR beta chain was found in a study of PD-1 blockade in classical Hodgkin lymphoma. This table comes from immunoSEQ multiplex PCR, and its TCRdb copy is limited to in-frame clones, with some not included. Of about 21,000 clones listed, roughly 94% were seen once; the top ten hold 5% to 6.5%. This sample's time point: newly diagnosed, previously untreated cHL patient sample. The CDR3 covers 16 residues. The germline CDR1 and CDR2 sequences are MGHRA and YSYEKL. V was clipped by 1 base and J by 5 bases, with 17 bases between them. Source material: peripheral blood mononuclear cells (PBMCs). The TCR originated in a human donor with classical Hodgkin lymphoma. The chain is built from TRBV4-1 and TRBJ1-1; TRBD1 is a possible D gene (6 bases). The CDR3 sequence is CASSQVTILRGTEAFF. CDR3 DNA sequence: TGCGCCAGCAGCCAAGTAACAATTCTCAGGGGAACTGAAGCTTTCTTT.